This T cell receptor (beta chain) was found in a study of T cell responses to AZD1222 COVID-19 vaccine. Germline CDR1 is ENHRY and CDR2 is SYGVKD. This CDR3 is built from 14 residues. Trimming cost V 2 bases and J 5 bases; bases outside gene matches: 0. The table came from immunoSEQ multiplex PCR; TCRdb's copy has only in-frame clones and leaves some out. The table records some 98,000 clones, almost 90% of them present only once. The chain employs TRBV10-3 and TRBJ1-6, with 7 bases fitting TRBD1. Sample: peripheral blood, taken 28 days after the second AZD1222 dose. The sequence was collected from an adult who received the AZD1222 COVID-19 vaccine. The CDR3 here is CAISEGQDNSPLHF. The CDR3 DNA reads TGTGCCATCAGTGAGGGACAGGATAATTCACCCCTCCACTTT.